This T cell receptor (beta chain) was captured in a study of beta chain features in type 1 diabetes (dated by TCRdb to 2017 to 2018). With respect to the entire study: Mean age, gender distribution, total cell number and subset yield were not different between patients and healthy donors. Across all samples, around 99 million sorted cells were examined, and cell number per subset correlated strongly with RNA yield. The study compared TCRB repertoires of sorted circulating CD4+ T cell subsets between recently diagnosed type 1 diabetes patients and matched healthy donors. Whereas all 30 or so donors provided naive and central memory subsets, regulatory and stem cell-like memory subsets were isolated from just 8 patients and about 8 healthy donors.

Results and caveats for the whole study, not just this receptor: Because cDNA was sequenced instead of genomic DNA, activated cells with high expression could be over-represented, although the groups did not differ in activation or CD3 levels. In all four CD4+ subsets, TCRB CDR3 length was moderately but significantly shorter in type 1 diabetes patients. PCR might favor shorter templates, but patient and control samples were amplified and corrected together, so any skew would affect both groups equally. Patients with type 1 diabetes made fewer insertions and deleted more nucleotides at VDJ recombination sites, implying thymic rearrangement abnormalities. The naive, central memory and regulatory TCRB repertoires appeared to resemble one another more closely among patients than among healthy donors. Because small numbers of individuals were included in the HLA sub-analyses, any influence of HLA type on TCRB rearrangement was left unresolved.

All of the isolated RNA was reverse transcribed with the High Capacity cDNA Reverse Transcription Kit, so expressed TCRB transcripts were sequenced. Deep immunoSEQ sequencing was performed on naive, central memory and regulatory T cell samples, with an average of roughly 3.6 million total reads per sample. Sorted cells were lysed in RLT buffer, and RNA was extracted using DNase-treated RNeasy Micro or Mini kits according to cell number. To prevent cross-contamination, every cell subset was processed on its own, while patient and healthy donor samples were processed together. TCRB sequences were amplified from cDNA with the immunoSEQ multiplex PCR, producing 87-bp fragments spanning the CDR3 region. The amplicons were sequenced using the Illumina HiSeq platform. The authors' pipeline ran thus. Synthetic template baselines were used to correct PCR bias computationally, reads within Hamming distance 2 were collapsed together, and singletons that could not be merged were discarded. By aligning reads against IMGT, V, D and J genes, CDR3 length, and insertions or deletions at six rearrangement sites were assigned. Within each subset, clonotype counts were normalized to sorted cell number, and only after that were true diversity and Gini coefficients computed with the tcR R package. The overlap coefficient, calculated on TCRB nucleotide sequences, was used to measure repertoire sharing. TCRdb provides this immuneACCESS table in a form limited to in-frame rearrangements. Some clones are lacking; in checked studies, under half of them reflect an unresolved V gene, and why the rest are absent is not known. From that table come the V and J calls and clone size; the DNA was used to work out D and trimming. The sample includes about 340,000 clones, with 8% observed a single time. The top ten clones comprise under 0.5% of the sample.

A single peripheral blood draw of approximately 110 mL on average was collected from each donor into heparinised tubes. A BD FACSAria II was used to sort naive, central memory, regulatory and stem cell-like memory CD4+ T cells with a panel that included CD45RO, CCR7, CD25, CD127, CD95 and CD27. Every sorted population had a purity above 98%. Right away, PBMCs were isolated by Lymphoprep density gradient centrifugation and were stained directly, with no culture step. To minimize batch effects, samples were stained and sorted in pairs, one healthy donor with one patient per experiment. From cysteine to phenylalanine, the CDR3 is 14 amino acids long. Of the read, only the CDR3 DNA is kept; its 42 bases are in frame from base 1. Sequences SGHTS (CDR1) and YDEGEE (CDR2) are obtained from the germline V gene. V is cut by 4 bases and J by 0 bases, and the space between the germline ends is 9 bases. This clone was seen at least ten times. Its target antigen remains unknown. Per-base quality was not reported, and no clone a single base away is much larger than it.

Sequencing was carried out using central memory CD4+ T cells from blood. This clonotype was obtained from a woman aged 18-35 years in good health. The sequence joins TRBV5-8 to TRBJ2-3, with no confident D gene call. The DNA reads TGTGCCAGCAGCCTTAGACCAAGCACAGATACGCAGTATTTT. It is translated as CASSLRPSTDTQYF.